The 21 T cell receptor beta chains given below trace back to one sample, sequenced in a study of cytomegalovirus exposure and HLA in healthy donors. TCRdb's copy holds only in-frame clones and misses some; the assay was immunoSEQ multiplex PCR. This sample has about 250,000 clones; around nine tenths occur once, and the top ten carry around 3%. The source material was PBMCs. Every receptor here comes from a man between 18 and 29 years old in good health and CMV-seronegative.

The chain recombines TRBV4-3 with TRBJ2-7; tentatively, D is TRBD1 (6 bases). From germline, CDR1 is LGHNA and CDR2 YSLEER. This CDR3 is 15 amino acids long. The V and J ends lost 0 bases and 2 bases respectively, with 11 bases between them. The CDR3 is CASSQDRSGAYEQYF. For the CDR3, the DNA is TGCGCCAGCAGCCAAGACCGGTCAGGGGCCTACGAGCAGTACTTC.

The V and J genes are TRBV27 and TRBJ2-7; unclear D gene. V lost 0 bases and J lost 3, with 6 bases in between. Germline values: CDR1 MNHEY, CDR2 SMNVEV (reference sequence). The CDR3 extends over 13 amino acids. CDR3 protein: CASSLSVYYEQYF. The CDR3, as DNA: TGTGCCAGCAGTTTATCGGTCTACTACGAGCAGTACTTC.

The chain combines TRBV19 with TRBJ1-2, with 7 bases matching TRBD1. Germline V lookup: CDR1 LNHDA, CDR2 SQIVND (reference sequence). The CDR3 contains 13 residues. V was pared by 6 bases and J by 6 bases, with 7 bases of the junction left unmatched. The CDR3 coding sequence is TGTGCCAGTAGCCCAGGGACAGTAGATGGCTACACCTTC. Residues: CASSPGTVDGYTF.

The V call is TRBV7-9, the J call TRBJ2-5, with TRBD2 as a possible D gene (6 bases). V was clipped by 5 bases and J by 2 bases, with 9 bases between them. The CDR3 runs to 13 residues. Germline V gene lookup returns CDR1 SEHNR and CDR2 FQNEAQ (reference sequence). The CDR3 spells CASSPGTQETQYF. In nucleotides, the CDR3 is TGTGCCAGCAGCCCCGGGACTCAAGAGACCCAGTACTTC.

This sequence joins TRBV5-6 and TRBJ2-7; 9 positions agree with TRBD2. This CDR3 has 15 amino acids. Germline CDR1 reads SGHDT; CDR2 reads YYEEEE. V shed 3 bases and J 2 bases; nucleotides not matched to a gene: 6. The CDR3 DNA reads as TGTGCCAGCAGCTCGACTAGCGGCTTTCCCTACGAGCAGTACTTC. Translated: CASSSTSGFPYEQYF.

The table lists this clone with a few counts. The V call is TRBV5-1, the J call TRBJ1-4; D remains unclear. The ends were cut back, 4 bases at V and 0 bases at J, with 7 bases in the middle. The CDR3 totals 14 residues. Germline V gene sequence: CDR1 SGHRS, CDR2 YFSETQ. The DNA for the CDR3 is TGCGCCAGCAGCCAACAGTCAACTAATGAAAAACTGTTTTTT. The encoded protein is CASSQQSTNEKLFF.

The V call is TRBV13, the J call TRBJ2-4, with D possibly TRBD2 on 6 matching bases. V gave up 1 base and J gave up 8 bases, with 12 bases separating them. CDR1 and CDR2 (germline): PRHDT, FYEKMQ (reference sequence). The CDR3 spans 14 residues. The CDR3 sequence is CASSLEAGPDIQYF. The CDR3 region has the DNA TGTGCCAGCAGCTTAGAGGCGGGGCCGGACATTCAGTACTTC.

This chain uses TRBV29-1 with TRBJ1-3; D is uncertain. V was shortened by 1 base and J by 0 bases, with 7 bases between the two germline ends. The CDR3 loop spans 14 amino acids. From germline, CDR1 is SQVTM and CDR2 ANQGSEA. The CDR3 region is CSVEVEASGNTIYF. The CDR3 coding sequence is TGCAGCGTTGAAGTGGAGGCCTCTGGAAACACCATATATTTT.

The chain combines TRBV10-1 with TRBJ1-1, with D possibly TRBD1 on 5 matching bases. V lost 6 bases and J 4 bases, leaving 12 bases between the germline ends. There are 13 residues in the CDR3. Germline CDR1 and CDR2: WNHNN and SYGVQD (reference sequence). CDR3 nucleotide sequence: TGCGCCAGCAGCGACAGTAGGGGCACTGAAGCTTTCTTT. Its protein product is CASSDSRGTEAFF.

J is TRBJ1-4 and V is TRBV7-8; no clear D gene. The length of the CDR3 is 17 residues. V gave up 3 bases and J gave up 0 bases, with 14 bases separating them. Germline CDR1 is SGHVS and CDR2 is FQNEAQ. CDR3 nucleotides: TGTGCCAGCAGCTTTCGTCCTGTACCAGCAACTAATGAAAAACTGTTTTTT. Translated, it gives CASSFRPVPATNEKLFF.

The J gene is TRBJ1-1, the V gene TRBV28, with D tentatively TRBD1 (5 bases). V was clipped by 6 bases and J by 1 base, with 18 bases between them. The CDR3 extends over 16 amino acids. In germline, CDR1 is MDHEN, CDR2 SYDVKM. The CDR3 nucleotides read TGTGCCAGCAGCCCTCGGGGGTTTCGGGGGAACACTGAAGCTTTCTTT. Protein: CASSPRGFRGNTEAFF.

J is TRBJ2-7 and V is TRBV6-6; no definite D call. Germline lookup yields CDR1 MNHNY and CDR2 SVGAGI (reference sequence). The CDR3 is made up of 16 amino acids. With 5 bases removed from V and 3 bases from J, the gap between germline ends came to 20 bases. The DNA for the CDR3 is TGTGCCAGCAGTACCGGCGGCAGAAACCGCTTCTACGAGCAGTACTTC. Its translation: CASSTGGRNRFYEQYF.

This clone showed up just once. V and J are TRBV5-1 and TRBJ2-1; 12 bases are shared with TRBD2. Germline V lookup: CDR1 SGHRS, CDR2 YFSETQ. There are 15 residues in the CDR3. After removal of 4 bases from V and 9 bases from J, the junction contained 8 bases not matched to a gene. This CDR3 is CASSTRLAGVPEQFF. Here the CDR3 DNA reads TGCGCCAGCAGCACCAGACTAGCGGGGGTCCCTGAGCAGTTCTTC.

This chain connects TRBV15 to TRBJ2-7; 7 bases are a match to TRBD2. This CDR3 region has 15 residues. Trimming cost V 2 bases and J 2 bases; bases outside gene matches: 6. Per the germline V gene, CDR1 is LNHNV and CDR2 is YYDKDF (reference sequence). CDR3 sequence: CATSRQSGATYEQYF. CDR3 DNA sequence: TGTGCCACCAGCAGACAAAGCGGGGCTACCTACGAGCAGTACTTC.

A single count supports this clone. The J gene is TRBJ2-2, the V gene TRBV7-2; D is uncertain. The ends were cut back, 5 bases at V and 4 bases at J, with 11 bases in the middle. CDR1 and CDR2 from the germline V gene are SGHTA and FQGNSA. CDR3 length: 14 residues. The CDR3 protein is CASSDFYLTGELFF. CDR3 nucleotides: TGTGCCAGCAGCGACTTCTACCTCACCGGGGAGCTGTTTTTT.

This clone was recorded only once. This chain links TRBV27 with TRBJ2-1; possibly TRBD2 for D (6 bases). Trimming pared 6 bases from V and 4 bases from J, leaving 22 bases between. This CDR3 contains 17 residues. Germline CDR1 and CDR2: MNHEY and SMNVEV (reference sequence). CDR3 bases: TGTGCCAGCAGCCCCATGGGTGGTGAGCGGGCGTACAATGAGCAGTTCTTC. Protein: CASSPMGGERAYNEQFF.

In DNA, the CDR3 is TGTGCCAGCAGCTCAGAGGGACTAGCGGGACAAGAGACCCAGTACTTC. This translates into CASSSEGLAGQETQYF. The V call is TRBV5-4, the J call TRBJ2-5, with TRBD2 matching 13 bases. V lost 3 bases and J lost 2; bases outside the gene matches: 4. Germline assignment: CDR1 SGHNT and CDR2 YYREEE (reference sequence). The CDR3 is made up of 16 amino acids. The variable domain in full, completed from reference TRBV5-4 and TRBJ2-5, reads ETGVTQSPTHLIKTRGQQVTLRCSSQSGHNTVSWYQQALGQGPQFIFQYYREEENGRGNFPPRFSGLQFPNYSSELNVNALELDDSALYLCASSSEGLAGQETQYFGPGTRLLVL.

The chain joins TRBV14 to TRBJ1-2, with D perhaps TRBD1 (5 bases). Germline assignment: CDR1 SGHDN and CDR2 FVKESK. The CDR3 is 12 residues long. V lost 8 bases, J lost 5 bases, and 12 bases lay in between. The CDR3 sequence is CASSGGRYGYTF. CDR3 DNA: TGTGCCAGCTCCGGGGGACGGTATGGCTACACCTTC.

The rearrangement uses TRBV6-1 and TRBJ1-4, with a possible D match to TRBD1 (5 bases). Germline V lookup: CDR1 MNHNS, CDR2 SASEGT. V dropped 4 bases and J dropped 8 bases, with 14 bases sitting between them. This CDR3 spans 14 amino acids. The CDR3 region has the DNA TGTGCCAGCAGTGGGACACATAGAAACGAAAAACTGTTTTTT. Its protein is CASSGTHRNEKLFF.

The J gene is TRBJ1-6, the V gene TRBV30; D is possibly TRBD1 (5 bases). Per the germline V gene, CDR1 is GTSNPN and CDR2 is SVGIG (reference sequence). Trimming left V 0 bases short and J 9 bases short, with 9 bases between. The CDR3 loop spans 13 amino acids. CDR3 region: CAWSVRGSSPLHF. The CDR3 coding sequence is TGTGCCTGGAGTGTACGGGGGTCTTCACCCCTCCACTTT.

The rearrangement links TRBV18 to TRBJ2-5; 9 bases are shared with TRBD2. Germline values: CDR1 KGHSH, CDR2 LQKENI. V dropped 3 bases and J dropped 4; count of bases not matched to a gene: 3. The CDR3 sequence is 14 residues long. CDR3 bases: TGTGCCAGCTCACCGGGTAGCGGGAGAGAGACCCAGTACTTC. Protein product: CASSPGSGRETQYF.